This T cell receptor beta chain was sequenced in a study of T cell responses to AZD1222 COVID-19 vaccine. Overall study results and limits: Among vaccine-associated CD4 TCRs, coverage spanned spike, with dominance at 160-218 and 743-854.

Profiled with immunoSEQ multiplex PCR; TCRdb holds only in-frame clones, not every one. Of roughly 26,000 clones in the sample, 88% were seen once. V lost 4 bases and J 8 bases, leaving 16 bases between the germline ends. Looked up from germline, CDR1 is SGHNT and CDR2 is YYREEE (reference sequence). The CDR3 runs 14 residues. In the case of this clone: The antigen remains undetermined.

The receptor was isolated from an adult who received the AZD1222 COVID-19 vaccine. The material sequenced was peripheral blood, taken 28 days after the second AZD1222 dose. The J gene is TRBJ2-1, the V gene TRBV5-4, with D perhaps matching TRBD1 or TRBD2 (5 bases each). The DNA for the CDR3 is TGTGCCAGCAGCCCGGGGCGTGCCGCCGATGAGCAGTTCTTC. This sequence encodes CASSPGRAADEQFF.